This TCR beta chain was retrieved from a study of response to subunit inactivated influenza vaccine. Overall study findings and caveats: Every seasonal influenza vaccination brings in few new T cells, the authors suggested.

The CDR3 has 16 residues. Germline assignment: CDR1 SGHKS and CDR2 YYEKEE (reference sequence). The ends were cut back, 3 bases at V and 3 bases at J, with 13 bases in the middle. TCRdb fed the RT-PCR reads into MiXCR, producing one record per CDR3 protein. Here the sample spans 500,000 to 600,000 distinct CDR3 sequences, 10% to 15% being singletons. Concerning this clonotype: Its antigen remains unknown.

The chain is built from TRBV5-5 and TRBJ1-6; perhaps TRBD1 as D (6 bases). The sample was PBMCs from blood, taken roughly 46 days after vaccination. This clonotype was obtained from a man over 45 who received an inactivated influenza vaccine. CDR3 sequence reads: CASSYNRVVYNSPLHF. In nucleotides, the CDR3 is TGTGCCAGCAGCTACAACAGGGTGGTCTATAATTCACCCCTCCACTTT.